This T cell receptor (beta chain) comes out of a study of circulating and synovial CD4+ cells in juvenile arthritis. Profiling relied on immunoSEQ multiplex PCR, and the TCRdb table lists in-frame clones only, not all of them. Of 3,500 to 4,500 clones in the sample, 75% to 90% are singletons; the top ten hold 3.3%. Patients with active juvenile idiopathic arthritis donated these samples. On this clone itself: Antigen specificity is unknown.

General observations from the study: These repertoires were less diverse than bulk blood CD4 repertoires. Circulating pathogenic-like lymphocytes shared a substantially higher fraction of CDR3 sequences with synovium than bulk blood. CPL and bulk CD4 samples differed at least tenfold in T cell genomes.

J was trimmed by 5 bases and V by 6 bases; bases with no gene match: 12. The CDR3 sequence is 15 residues long. Germline V CDR1 and CDR2: SGHTA, FQGNSA. The chain recombines TRBV7-2 with TRBJ1-2, with TRBD1 matching over 7 bases. The specimen was CD4+ T cells from synovial fluid. The TCR sequence derives from a human donor with juvenile idiopathic arthritis. CDR3 sequence reads: CASRFALTGLYGYTF. CDR3 coding DNA: TGTGCCAGCAGGTTTGCCCTGACAGGGTTGTATGGCTACACCTTC. The full variable domain, completed using reference TRBV7-2 and TRBJ1-2, is GAGVSQSPSNKVTEKGKDVELRCDPISGHTALYWYRQSLGQGLEFLIYFQGNSAPDKSGLPSDRFSAERTGGSVSTLTIQRTQQEDSAVYLCASRFALTGLYGYTFGSGTRLTVV.